This T cell receptor (beta chain) was identified during a study of blood T cell dynamics during melanoma immunotherapy. General study results and limits: Unlike progressors, later disease-control patients had W3 repertoires gaining clonality or diversity.

This clone was picked up one time. Its antigen is unidentified. As to time point: week 3, after first cycle of checkpoint inhibitor. One draw preceded checkpoint blockade; another followed its first cycle at week 3. Disease control meant complete response, partial response or stable disease at 12 weeks. V lost 6 bases, J lost 1 base, and 13 bases stayed unmatched. The CDR3 loop spans 17 amino acids. Germline CDR1 reads LNHDA; CDR2 reads SQIVND (reference sequence). Every bulk PBMC sample received the same 350 ng of DNA. TCRdb's table, derived via immunoSEQ multiplex PCR, lists solely in-frame clones and lacks some. The sample lists thousands of clones; more than 75% were seen once.

The gene calls are TRBV19 and TRBJ1-1, with TRBD1 matching 8 bases. Material: blood, obtained from a patient treated with checkpoint blockade. The TCR was taken from a human donor with melanoma. The CDR3 reads CASSIPRTGRRNTEAFF. The DNA for the CDR3 is TGTGCCAGTAGCATTCCGAGGACAGGGCGGCGGAACACTGAAGCTTTCTTT.